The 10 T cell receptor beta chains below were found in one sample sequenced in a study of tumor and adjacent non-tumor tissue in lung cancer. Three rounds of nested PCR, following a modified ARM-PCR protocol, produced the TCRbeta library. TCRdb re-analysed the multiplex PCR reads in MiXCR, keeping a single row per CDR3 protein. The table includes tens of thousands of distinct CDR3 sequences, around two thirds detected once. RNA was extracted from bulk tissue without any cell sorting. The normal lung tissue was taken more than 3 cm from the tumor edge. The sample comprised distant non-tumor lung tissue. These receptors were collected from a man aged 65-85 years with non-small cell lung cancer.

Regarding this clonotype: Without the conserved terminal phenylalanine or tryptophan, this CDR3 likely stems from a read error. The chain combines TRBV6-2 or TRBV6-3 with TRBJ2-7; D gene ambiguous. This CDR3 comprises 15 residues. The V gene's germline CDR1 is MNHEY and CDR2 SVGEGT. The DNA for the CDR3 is TGTGCCAGCAGCTACTCGAGAAATGGCGCGAACGAGCAGTACTTA. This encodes CASSYSRNGANEQYL.

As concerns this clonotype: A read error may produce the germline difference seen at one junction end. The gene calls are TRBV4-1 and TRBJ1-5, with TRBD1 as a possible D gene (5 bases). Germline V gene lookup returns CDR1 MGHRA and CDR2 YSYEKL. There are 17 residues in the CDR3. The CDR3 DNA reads TGCGCCAGCAGACAAGATCCCGTAGGGGCTCCCAATAAGCCCCAGCATTTT. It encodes CASRQDPVGAPNKPQHF.

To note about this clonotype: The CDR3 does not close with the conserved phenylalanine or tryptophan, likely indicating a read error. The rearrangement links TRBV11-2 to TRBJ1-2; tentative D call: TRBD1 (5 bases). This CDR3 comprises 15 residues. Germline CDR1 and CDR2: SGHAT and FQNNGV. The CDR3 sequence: CTNSVSLTEDYGYTI. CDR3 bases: TGTACCAACAGCGTAAGCCTGACAGAGGACTATGGCTACACCATC.

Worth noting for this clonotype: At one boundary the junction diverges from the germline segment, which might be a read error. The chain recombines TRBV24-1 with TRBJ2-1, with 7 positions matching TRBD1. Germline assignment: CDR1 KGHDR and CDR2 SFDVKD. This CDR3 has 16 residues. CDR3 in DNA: TGTACCACCAGTGACCCTGACAGGGACGTCTACAATGAACAGTTCTTC. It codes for CTTSDPDRDVYNEQFF.

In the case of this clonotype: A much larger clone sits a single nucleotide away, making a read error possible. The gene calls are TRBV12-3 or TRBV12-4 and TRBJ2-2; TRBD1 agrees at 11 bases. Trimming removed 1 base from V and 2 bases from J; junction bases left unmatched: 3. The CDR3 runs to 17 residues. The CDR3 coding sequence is TGTGCCAGCAGTTTAGAACGGACAGGGGGCAACACCGGGGAGCTGTTTTTT. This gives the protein CASSLERTGGNTGELFF.

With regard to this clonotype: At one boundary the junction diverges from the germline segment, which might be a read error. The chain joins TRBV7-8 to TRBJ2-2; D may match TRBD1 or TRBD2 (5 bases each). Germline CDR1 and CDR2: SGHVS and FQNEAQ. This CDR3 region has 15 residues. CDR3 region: CASSSSGTATRELFF. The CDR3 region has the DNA TGTGCCAGCAGCTCGTCCGGGACGGCCACCCGGGAGCTGTTTTTT.

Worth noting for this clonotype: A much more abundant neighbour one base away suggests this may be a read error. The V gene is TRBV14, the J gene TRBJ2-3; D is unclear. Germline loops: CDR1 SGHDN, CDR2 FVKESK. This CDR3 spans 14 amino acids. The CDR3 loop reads CVSSQDLVTDTQYF. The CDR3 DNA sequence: TGTGTCAGCAGCCAAGACCTAGTCACAGATACGCAGTATTTT.

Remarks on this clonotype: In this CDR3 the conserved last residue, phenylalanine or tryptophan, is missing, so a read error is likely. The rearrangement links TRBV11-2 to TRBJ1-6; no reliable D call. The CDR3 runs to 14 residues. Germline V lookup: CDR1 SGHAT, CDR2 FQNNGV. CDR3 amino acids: CASSLALNNPPLHS. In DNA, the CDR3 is TGTGCCAGCAGCTTGGCACTTAATAATCCACCCCTCCACTCT.

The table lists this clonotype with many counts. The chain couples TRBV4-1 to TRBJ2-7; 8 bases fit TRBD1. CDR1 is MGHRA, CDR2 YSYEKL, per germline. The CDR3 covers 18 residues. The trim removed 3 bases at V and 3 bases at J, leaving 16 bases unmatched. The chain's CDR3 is CASSHQMIPGQALYEQYF. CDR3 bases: TGCGCCAGCAGCCACCAAATGATTCCGGGACAGGCCCTCTACGAGCAGTACTTC.

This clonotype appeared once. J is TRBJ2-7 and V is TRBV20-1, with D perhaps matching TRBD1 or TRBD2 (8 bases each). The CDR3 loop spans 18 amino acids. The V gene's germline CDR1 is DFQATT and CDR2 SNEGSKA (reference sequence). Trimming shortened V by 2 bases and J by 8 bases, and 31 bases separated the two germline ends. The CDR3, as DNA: TGCAGTGCTAGAATCCGGACAGGGCGGGGACTAGGGGCCTATAAGCAGTACTTC. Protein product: CSARIRTGRGLGAYKQYF.